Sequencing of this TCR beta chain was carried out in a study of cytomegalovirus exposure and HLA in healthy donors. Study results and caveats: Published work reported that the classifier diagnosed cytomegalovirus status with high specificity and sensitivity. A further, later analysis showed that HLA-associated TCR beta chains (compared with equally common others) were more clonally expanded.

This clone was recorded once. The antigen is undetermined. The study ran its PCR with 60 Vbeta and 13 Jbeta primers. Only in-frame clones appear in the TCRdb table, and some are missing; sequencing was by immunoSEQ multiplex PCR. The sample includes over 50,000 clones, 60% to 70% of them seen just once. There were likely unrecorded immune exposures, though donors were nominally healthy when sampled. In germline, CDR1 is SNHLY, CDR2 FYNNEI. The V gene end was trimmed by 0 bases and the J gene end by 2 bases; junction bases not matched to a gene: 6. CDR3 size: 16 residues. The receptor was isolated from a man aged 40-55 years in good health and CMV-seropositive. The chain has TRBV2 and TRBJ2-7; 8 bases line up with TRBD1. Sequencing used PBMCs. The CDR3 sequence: CASSEAWQGATYEQYF. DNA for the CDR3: TGTGCCAGCAGTGAAGCATGGCAGGGGGCGACCTACGAGCAGTACTTC.